This T cell receptor beta chain was found in a study of regulatory T cells in long-lasting Graves disease. Study results and limitations: Whereas new patients shared 870 or so public clonotypes, persistent patients shared more, at about 2,500. Favored usage of TRBV28, TRBJ1-2 and TRBJ2-5 was recorded in persistent disease.

Regarding time point: newly diagnosed GD, antithyroid drugs for less than 3 months. The TCR library was prepared using RNA isolated from PBMCs. Peripheral blood, at nine milliliters, went into EDTA tubes. Arm-PCR with iRepertoire HTBI primers amplified the CDR3 regions for these TCR beta libraries. Original processing notes: Among the samples, 60 or so TRBV and 14 to 15 TRBJ segments were identified. Via MiXCR, TCRdb re-called the multiplex PCR reads, giving one row per CDR3 protein. These V and J calls derive from TCRdb rather than the authors' analysis. The sample has around 400,000 distinct CDR3 sequences, around 15% seen once; the top ten hold over 20%. This clonotype appeared many times. Its target is not known. This CDR3 has 13 amino acids. Between the trimmed V and J ends, which lost 4 bases and 6 bases, there was a span of 12 bases.

The sample consisted of peripheral blood mononuclear cells (PBMCs), taken at new diagnosis, from a patient treated with antithyroid drugs. This receptor was taken from a female donor with Graves disease. The chain recombines TRBV12-3 or TRBV12-4 with TRBJ1-2; D unresolved. The CDR3 loop reads CASSSGRFDGYTF. Written as DNA, the CDR3 is TGTGCCAGCAGTTCCGGGCGGTTTGATGGCTACACCTTC.